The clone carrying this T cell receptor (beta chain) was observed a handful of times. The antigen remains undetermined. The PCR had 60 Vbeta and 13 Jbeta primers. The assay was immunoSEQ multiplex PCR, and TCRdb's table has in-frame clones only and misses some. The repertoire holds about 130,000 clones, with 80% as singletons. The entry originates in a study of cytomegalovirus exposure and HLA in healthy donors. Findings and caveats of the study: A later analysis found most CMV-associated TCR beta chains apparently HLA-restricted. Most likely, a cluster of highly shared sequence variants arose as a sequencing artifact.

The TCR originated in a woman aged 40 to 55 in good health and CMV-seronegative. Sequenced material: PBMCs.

CDR3 bases: TGTGCCAGCTCACCCTCGGGGGGTCTCTCTGGAAACACCATATATTTT. This codes for CASSPSGGLSGNTIYF. This chain uses TRBV18 with TRBJ1-3; weak D call: TRBD1 (5 bases). Trimming removed 3 bases from V and 0 bases from J, with 12 bases in between. CDR3 length: 16 residues. Germline CDR1 KGHSH, CDR2 LQKENI.